This TCR beta chain was profiled in a study of technical replicates of blood from a few donors. The repertoire was sequenced with immunoSEQ multiplex PCR; TCRdb's copy has only in-frame clones and lacks some. The sample shows around 80,000 clones, 93% of them seen only once. The receptor's source is a human donor in good health. Specimen: T cells isolated from PBMCs.

The CDR3 here is CASSPEASNQPQHF. DNA of the CDR3: TGTGCCAGCTCACCAGAGGCTAGCAATCAGCCCCAGCATTTT. The rearrangement links TRBV18 to TRBJ1-5, with D unclear. Trimming removed 2 bases from V and 0 bases from J, with 5 bases in between. Germline V gene sequence: CDR1 KGHSH, CDR2 LQKENI. The CDR3 extends over 14 amino acids.